The 30 T cell receptor beta chains listed next were all sequenced from one sample in a study of blood T cell repertoires in COVID-19. The protocol was immunoSEQ multiplex PCR, while the TCRdb copy is restricted to in-frame clones and leaves out a portion. In the table there are 200,000 to 300,000 clones, about 87% of which are singletons. Sequenced input: peripheral blood. These receptors were obtained from a woman aged 40 to 50 with acute or convalescent COVID-19.

This sequence joins TRBV7-8 and TRBJ1-5; 11 bases match TRBD1. Germline V CDR1 and CDR2: SGHVS, FQNEAQ. Trimming took 1 base from V and 2 from J; bases not matched to a gene: 4. The CDR3 spans 17 residues. The CDR3 reads CASSLGVGQGGNQPQHF. The CDR3, as DNA: TGTGCCAGCAGCTTAGGCGTGGGACAGGGGGGCAATCAGCCCCAGCATTTT.

The V and J genes are TRBV19 and TRBJ1-3, with 7 bases identical to TRBD1. Trimming removed 9 bases from V and 3 bases from J; junction bases left unmatched: 11. Germline CDR1 reads LNHDA; CDR2 reads SQIVND (reference sequence). CDR3 length equals 15 residues. CDR3 protein: CAREDREELGNTIYF. The DNA for the CDR3 is TGTGCCAGGGAAGACAGGGAAGAACTTGGAAACACCATATATTTT.

The chain links TRBV30 to TRBJ2-7; 10 bases are a match to TRBD1. Germline CDR1 reads GTSNPN; CDR2 reads SVGIG (reference sequence). The CDR3 length is 15 residues. CDR3 amino acids: CIPGQGPAPSYEQYV. CDR3 coding DNA: TGTATCCCGGGACAGGGGCCGGCGCCCTCCTACGAGCAGTACGTC.

The CDR3 nucleotides are TGCAGCGTACGGGTAGGGGGCTGGGCTTTCTTT. It translates to CSVRVGGWAFF. The chain is built from TRBV29-1 and TRBJ1-1; 7 bases match TRBD1. The CDR3 is 11 amino acids. V lost 6 bases to trimming and J lost 11 bases; unmatched junction nucleotides: 9. The germline V gene has CDR1 SQVTM and CDR2 ANQGSEA.

The rearrangement joins TRBV7-8 to TRBJ1-1, with D hard to call. With 2 bases removed from V and 0 bases from J, the gap between germline ends came to 10 bases. Germline CDR1 and CDR2: SGHVS and FQNEAQ. The CDR3 consists of 15 residues. The CDR3 nucleotides are TGTGCCAGCAGCTTATTGTTGCCTATGAACACTGAAGCTTTCTTT. It encodes CASSLLLPMNTEAFF.

This rearrangement joins TRBV27 to TRBJ1-5; possible D gene TRBD1, 5 bases. CDR3 length equals 16 residues. Trimming shortened V by 5 bases and J by 5 bases, and 19 bases separated the two germline ends. Germline assignment: CDR1 MNHEY and CDR2 SMNVEV (reference sequence). CDR3 region: CASSPGRGVQDQPQHF. CDR3 in DNA: TGTGCCAGCAGTCCGGGCCGGGGGGTACAGGATCAGCCCCAGCATTTT.

This clone came up a few times. The chain carries TRBV7-8 and TRBJ2-5; 8 bases line up with TRBD1. The CDR3 runs 20 residues. Per the germline V gene, CDR1 is SGHVS and CDR2 is FQNEAQ. The V segment lost 1 base and the J segment 9 bases; nucleotides outside the gene matches: 25. The CDR3: CASSLERGTGPSWALRSQYF. CDR3 DNA sequence: TGTGCCAGCAGCTTAGAGAGGGGGACAGGCCCCTCTTGGGCTTTGAGGTCCCAGTACTTC. Based on the CDR3 plus reference TRBV7-8 and TRBJ2-5, the full variable domain is GAGVSQSPRYKVAKRGQDVALRCDPISGHVSLFWYQQALGQGPEFLTYFQNEAQLDKSGLPSDRFFAERPEGSVSTLKIQRTQQEDSAVYLCASSLERGTGPSWALRSQYFGPGTRLLVL.

This chain joins TRBV9 and TRBJ1-1; no definite D call. The germline V and J ends were trimmed by 0 bases and 6 bases, with 12 bases remaining between them. The CDR3 totals 14 residues. The germline V gene has CDR1 SGDLS and CDR2 YYNGEE. This CDR3 reads CASSVDIGSPEAFF. The CDR3 DNA is TGTGCCAGCAGCGTAGACATCGGGAGTCCTGAAGCTTTCTTT.

On this clone itself: Other nucleotide sequences in the sample specify the same CDR3. This rearrangement joins TRBV3-1 (or the pseudogene TRBV3-2) to TRBJ1-5; 7 bases match TRBD1. The CDR3 runs to 13 residues. Germline V CDR1 and CDR2: LGHDT, YNNKEL (reference sequence). Trimming at V came to 3 bases and at J to 4 bases, leaving 0 bases not matched to a gene. The CDR3: CASSQGQNQPQHF. The CDR3 nucleotides read TGTGCCAGCAGCCAGGGACAGAATCAGCCCCAGCATTTT.

The chain couples TRBV4-1 to TRBJ1-5, with D unclear. Germline V lookup: CDR1 MGHRA, CDR2 YSYEKL. Trimming shortened V by 3 bases and J by 3 bases, and 15 bases separated the two germline ends. This CDR3 has 16 residues. CDR3 DNA sequence: TGCGCCAGCAGCCATCCCCCGGCGGGGATCAATCAGCCCCAGCATTTT. It encodes CASSHPPAGINQPQHF.

In nucleotides, the CDR3 is TGTGCCAGTAGTAATACAGGGGCCCCGTGGACCACTGAAGCTTTCTTT. It encodes CASSNTGAPWTTEAFF. The chain uses TRBV19 and TRBJ1-1; 7 nucleotides line up with TRBD1. J was trimmed by 4 bases and V by 4 bases; bases with no gene match: 12. The V gene's germline CDR1 is LNHDA and CDR2 SQIVND (reference sequence). The CDR3 contains 16 residues. Full variable domain (missing parts from reference TRBV19 and TRBJ1-1): DGGITQSPKYLFRKEGQNVTLSCEQNLNHDAMYWYRQDPGQGLRLIYYSQIVNDFQKGDIAEGYSVSREKKESFPLTVTSAQKNPTAFYLCASSNTGAPWTTEAFFGQGTRLTVV.

The gene calls are TRBV15 and TRBJ1-2; possible D gene TRBD1, 5 bases. V lost 11 bases, J lost 1 base, and 14 bases lay in between. The CDR3 runs 13 residues. The V gene's germline CDR1 is LNHNV and CDR2 YYDKDF (reference sequence). CDR3 in amino acids: CASGRGVNYGYTF. CDR3 DNA: TGTGCCTCCGGCCGGGGGGTTAACTATGGCTACACCTTC.

The chain has TRBV14 and TRBJ2-5; 15 bases match TRBD2. Germline V lookup: CDR1 SGHDN, CDR2 FVKESK. The CDR3 length is 19 residues. Losses at the gene ends were 0 bases for V and 5 bases for J; bases not matched to a gene: 10. DNA of the CDR3: TGTGCCAGCAGCCAAGATTCAGGACTAGCGGGGGGGCCGATGGAGACCCAGTACTTC. It yields the protein CASSQDSGLAGGPMETQYF.

The chain has TRBV24-1 and TRBJ2-3, with D possibly being TRBD2 (6 bases). The ends were cut back, 2 bases at V and 0 bases at J, with 20 bases in the middle. Germline assignment: CDR1 KGHDR and CDR2 SFDVKD. This CDR3 contains 19 residues. The CDR3 protein is CATSDSWGEVSSSTDTQYF. DNA for the CDR3: TGTGCCACCAGTGATTCTTGGGGGGAGGTTTCCTCTAGCACAGATACGCAGTATTTT.

The genes are TRBV5-1 and TRBJ2-6, with TRBD1 matching 7 bases. This CDR3 region has 14 residues. The germline V gene has CDR1 SGHRS and CDR2 YFSETQ. Germline trimming cut 2 bases from V and 11 bases from J; bases unmatched to any gene: 7. The CDR3 DNA is TGCGCCAGCAGCTTTATGGGGACAGATGACGTCCTGACTTTC. Its translation is CASSFMGTDDVLTF.

The genes are TRBV5-1 and TRBJ1-2; tentatively, D is TRBD1 (5 bases). The V gene lost 4 bases and the J gene lost 1 base, with 11 bases spanning the gap. There are 14 residues in the CDR3. The germline V gene has CDR1 SGHRS and CDR2 YFSETQ. The CDR3 reads CASSVGRSNYGYTF. In DNA, the CDR3 is TGCGCCAGCAGCGTGGGACGGAGTAACTATGGCTACACCTTC.

This clone was found once. The chain couples TRBV4-2 to TRBJ2-3, with D possibly being TRBD2 (5 bases). This CDR3 has 18 residues. Trimming stripped 1 base from V and 0 bases from J, with 17 bases between. CDR1 LGHNA and CDR2 YNFKEQ come from the germline V gene. CDR3 sequence: CASSQGLGPRGSTDTQYF. In nucleotides, the CDR3 is TGTGCCAGCAGCCAAGGTCTGGGTCCTCGGGGTAGCACAGATACGCAGTATTTT.

V is TRBV15 and J is TRBJ2-6, with a tentative D call TRBD2 (5 bases). The germline gives CDR1 LNHNV, CDR2 YYDKDF (reference sequence). Trimming took off 0 bases at V and 2 bases at J, with 8 bases between the two ends. CDR3 size: 16 residues. CDR3 protein: CATSRDTGTGANVLTF. CDR3 coding DNA: TGTGCCACCAGCAGAGATACGGGGACTGGGGCCAACGTCCTGACTTTC.

The genes are TRBV18 and TRBJ2-7; 8 bases match TRBD1. Per germline, CDR1 KGHSH and CDR2 LQKENI. V shed 3 bases, J shed 3 bases, and the junction held 4 bases outside the gene matches. The CDR3 runs to 14 residues. As DNA, the CDR3 is TGTGCCAGCTCACCCGGGACAGGCCTCTACGAGCAGTACGTC. Translated, it gives CASSPGTGLYEQYV.

The chain has TRBV6-5 and TRBJ1-6, with TRBD1 matching over 7 bases. The J segment lost 9 bases and the V segment lost 2 bases, leaving 7 bases of the junction unmatched. Germline V gene lookup returns CDR1 MNHEY and CDR2 SVGAGI. The CDR3 is 15 residues long. In DNA form, the CDR3 reads TGTGCCAGCAGTTACCGTGGGACAGATGTTTCACCCCTCCACTTT. This codes for CASSYRGTDVSPLHF.

The chain recombines TRBV30 with TRBJ1-6; TRBD1 is a possible D gene (6 bases). The germline V gene has CDR1 GTSNPN and CDR2 SVGIG (reference sequence). The CDR3 is made up of 14 amino acids. The ends were cut back, 5 bases at V and 14 bases at J, with 22 bases in the middle. The CDR3 coding sequence is TGTGCCTGGGGAGCGGCTCAGGGGTATATGGCCCTCCACTTT. This codes for CAWGAAQGYMALHF.

This clone was detected only once. The V and J genes are TRBV4-1 and TRBJ2-6; D may be TRBD1 (5 bases). Looked up from germline, CDR1 is MGHRA and CDR2 is YSYEKL. The CDR3 is 16 amino acids. The ends were cut back, 4 bases at V and 1 base at J, with 11 bases in the middle. The CDR3 DNA reads TGCGCCAGCAGCCCCCAGGGTAGGTCTGGGGCCAACGTCCTGACTTTC. Residues: CASSPQGRSGANVLTF.

The chain recombines TRBV7-8 with TRBJ1-2; maybe TRBD1 (5 bases). Germline V gives CDR1 SGHVS, CDR2 FQNEAQ. V was trimmed by 5 bases and J by 8 bases, leaving 18 bases between them. The CDR3 runs 14 residues. The CDR3 protein is CASSLGGRPGGYTF. The CDR3 DNA sequence: TGTGCCAGCAGCCTCGGGGGACGGCCTGGCGGCTACACCTTC. Full variable domain (rest looked up from reference TRBV7-8 and TRBJ1-2): GAGVSQSPRYKVAKRGQDVALRCDPISGHVSLFWYQQALGQGPEFLTYFQNEAQLDKSGLPSDRFFAERPEGSVSTLKIQRTQQEDSAVYLCASSLGGRPGGYTFGSGTRLTVV.

The CDR3 DNA sequence: TGTGCCACCAGGCCCACAGGGGTGACCCAGTACTTC. Protein product: CATRPTGVTQYF. The chain joins TRBV15 to TRBJ2-5; 7 positions agree with TRBD1. J was trimmed by 7 bases and V by 6 bases; bases with no gene match: 5. CDR3 length: 12 residues. CDR1 and CDR2 (germline): LNHNV, YYDKDF (reference sequence).

CDR3 amino acids: CASSPNGVREEQYV. In DNA form, the CDR3 reads TGTGCCAGCTCACCTAACGGGGTGCGGGAAGAGCAGTACGTC. The chain has TRBV18 and TRBJ2-7; perhaps TRBD2 as D (6 bases). With 3 bases removed from V and 7 bases from J, the gap between germline ends came to 16 bases. Germline assignment: CDR1 KGHSH and CDR2 LQKENI. There are 14 residues in the CDR3.

This sequence joins TRBV5-1 and TRBJ1-5, with a weak D call TRBD1 (6 bases). The germline V gene encodes CDR1 SGHRS and CDR2 YFSETQ. V was cut by 4 bases and J by 3 bases, with 11 bases left in between. The CDR3 runs 14 residues. The CDR3 reads CASSKGDDNQPQHF. Here the CDR3 DNA reads TGCGCCAGCAGCAAGGGGGACGACAATCAGCCCCAGCATTTT.

This clone turned up a few times. The rearrangement uses TRBV9 and TRBJ2-3; D gene unclear. The CDR3 is made up of 15 amino acids. The V gene's germline CDR1 is SGDLS and CDR2 YYNGEE. V shed 3 bases and J shed 1 base, with 12 bases lying between them. This CDR3 reads CASSARWSGTDTQYF. The CDR3 DNA sequence: TGTGCCAGCAGCGCCCGTTGGAGCGGCACAGATACGCAGTATTTT.

The chain employs TRBV5-4 and TRBJ1-3; D gene unclear. Germline V gives CDR1 SGHNT, CDR2 YYREEE (reference sequence). With 1 base removed from V and 8 bases from J, the gap between germline ends came to 10 bases. CDR3 length: 13 amino acids. CDR3 protein: CASSLPSGDTIYF. Here the CDR3 DNA reads TGTGCCAGCAGCTTGCCCTCCGGGGACACCATATATTTT.

This chain uses TRBV18 with TRBJ1-1, with D unresolved. V lost 3 bases to trimming and J lost 3 bases, with 17 bases between them. CDR1 is KGHSH, CDR2 LQKENI, per germline. This CDR3 comprises 16 residues. CDR3 sequence: CASSPRGLRVDTEAFF. The CDR3 DNA is TGTGCCAGCTCACCCCGGGGTTTGAGGGTAGACACTGAAGCTTTCTTT.

The chain combines TRBV6-5 with TRBJ1-2; 11 bases are a match to TRBD1. Germline V lookup: CDR1 MNHEY, CDR2 SVGAGI. The CDR3 covers 16 residues. With V trimmed by 2 bases and J by 3 bases, 5 bases remained unmatched. For the CDR3, the DNA is TGTGCCAGCAGTTACCGAGGGACAGGGGGGGACTATGGCTACACCTTC. Protein: CASSYRGTGGDYGYTF.